These 22 T cell receptor beta chains came from one sample sequenced in a study of radiotherapy plus CTLA-4 blockade in lung cancer. Some clones are missing from TCRdb's copy, which holds only in-frame ones; the method was immunoSEQ multiplex PCR. The data contain approximately 52,000 clones, 77% of them singletons. The sequencing used peripheral blood, collected from a patient treated with radiotherapy plus ipilimumab. Receptor source: a human donor with non-small cell lung cancer whose response to radiotherapy plus ipilimumab could not be evaluated.

With regard to this clone: One end of the junction does not line up with germline, which may come from a read error. The sample carries other DNA sequences with the same CDR3. V is TRBV9 and J is TRBJ2-7; 7 bases match TRBD2. Germline lookup yields CDR1 SGDLS and CDR2 YYNGEE. This CDR3 contains 16 residues. DNA of the CDR3: TGCGCCAGCAGCGAGCCTTCTTGGGGGGGGTGTGGGGAGCAGTACTTC. It specifies CASSEPSWGGCGEQYF.

The chain links TRBV5-1 to TRBJ2-7; maybe TRBD1 (5 bases). V was trimmed by 2 bases and J by 3 bases, leaving 12 bases between them. Germline V gene lookup returns CDR1 SGHRS and CDR2 YFSETQ. The CDR3 has 14 amino acids. CDR3 sequence: CASSLSGLGYEQYF. The CDR3 DNA reads as TGCGCCAGCAGCTTATCAGGGCTGGGCTACGAGCAGTACTTC.

The chain uses TRBV2 and TRBJ2-2; 11 bases line up with TRBD1. Germline CDR1 and CDR2: SNHLY and FYNNEI. The V and J ends lost 8 bases and 4 bases, in that order; junction bases with no gene match: 3. The CDR3 consists of 14 residues. CDR3 in amino acids: CASGTGGTTGELFF. CDR3 DNA: TGTGCCAGCGGGACAGGGGGTACCACCGGGGAGCTGTTTTTT.

The chain links TRBV7-9 to TRBJ2-5, with a weak D call TRBD1 (6 bases). The CDR3 totals 13 residues. Germline V gene data show CDR1 as SEHNR and CDR2 as FQNEAQ (reference sequence). Trimming removed 7 bases from V and 5 bases from J, with 14 bases in between. The CDR3 sequence is CASTPGQRETQYF. In nucleotides, the CDR3 is TGTGCCAGCACCCCGGGACAACGGGAGACCCAGTACTTC.

The J gene is TRBJ2-3, the V gene TRBV5-1; D might be TRBD1 (6 bases). The CDR3 covers 17 residues. V was trimmed by 0 bases and J by 0 bases, leaving 14 bases between them. Germline-derived CDR1 and CDR2 are SGHRS and YFSETQ. CDR3 in DNA: TGCGCCAGCAGCTTGGAACCTACAGGGTACAGCACAGATACGCAGTATTTT. It is translated as CASSLEPTGYSTDTQYF.

This sequence joins TRBV4-1 and TRBJ2-5; maybe TRBD2 (6 bases). Per germline, CDR1 MGHRA and CDR2 YSYEKL. The CDR3 runs to 14 residues. V was clipped by 0 bases and J by 4 bases, with 9 bases between them. CDR3 in amino acids: CASSQEPRGETQYF. The CDR3 coding sequence is TGCGCCAGCAGCCAAGAGCCGCGGGGAGAGACCCAGTACTTC.

V is TRBV19 and J is TRBJ2-2; 7 bases line up with TRBD2. Germline V gene lookup returns CDR1 LNHDA and CDR2 SQIVND (reference sequence). Losses at the gene ends were 8 bases for V and 6 bases for J; bases not matched to a gene: 6. CDR3 size: 13 residues. The CDR3 region has the DNA TGTGCCAGTGAAGCGGGGTATGCCGGGGAGCTGTTTTTT. Translation gives CASEAGYAGELFF.

The rearrangement links TRBV14 to TRBJ2-7; 9 positions match TRBD1. V trimming: 2 bases; J trimming: 2 bases; junction bases outside the gene matches: 4. The CDR3 is made up of 15 amino acids. Germline assignment: CDR1 SGHDN and CDR2 FVKESK. Here the CDR3 reads CASSQKTGGAYEQYF. The CDR3 nucleotides read TGTGCCAGCAGCCAAAAGACAGGGGGGGCCTACGAGCAGTACTTC. The full variable domain, completed using reference TRBV14 and TRBJ2-7, is EAGVTQFPSHSVIEKGQTVTLRCDPISGHDNLYWYRRVMGKEIKFLLHFVKESKQDESGMPNNRFLAERTGGTYSTLKVQPAELEDSGVYFCASSQKTGGAYEQYFGPGTRLTVT.

This clone was seen only a few times. The chain uses TRBV5-4 and TRBJ1-5; a possible D gene is TRBD1 (5 bases). Germline CDR1 reads SGHNT; CDR2 reads YYREEE (reference sequence). Trimming shortened V by 4 bases and J by 2 bases, and 16 bases separated the two germline ends. This CDR3 is built from 16 residues. Written as DNA, the CDR3 is TGTGCCAGCAGCACGGGAGGGGCGCAGGGCAATCAGCCCCAGCATTTT. Translated, it gives CASSTGGAQGNQPQHF.

This clone came up once. This chain joins TRBV7-9 and TRBJ2-3; 9 bases align to TRBD2. There are 13 residues in the CDR3. Unmatched junction bases numbered 4, after V lost 8 bases and J lost 4 bases. The germline gives CDR1 SEHNR, CDR2 FQNEAQ (reference sequence). The CDR3 nucleotides are TGTGCCAGCGGGCGGGGGGGCGCAGATACGCAGTATTTT. Protein: CASGRGGADTQYF.

This chain joins TRBV28 and TRBJ2-1, with TRBD2 matching over 10 bases. Per germline, CDR1 MDHEN and CDR2 SYDVKM. V dropped 3 bases and J dropped 5; count of bases not matched to a gene: 4. CDR3 length: 15 amino acids. The CDR3 is CASSLVLAGDNEQFF. CDR3 DNA sequence: TGTGCCAGCAGTTTGGTGCTAGCGGGAGACAATGAGCAGTTCTTC.

This rearrangement joins TRBV18 to TRBJ2-2; TRBD2 matches at 7 bases. V shed 6 bases and J 6 bases; nucleotides not matched to a gene: 13. The germline CDR1 and CDR2 sequences are KGHSH and LQKENI. There are 16 residues in the CDR3. The CDR3 spells CASSPTGLLASGELFF. CDR3 coding DNA: TGTGCCAGCTCTCCGACGGGGTTACTAGCGTCCGGGGAGCTGTTTTTT.

The CDR3 here is CASSLRAPMRGATQETQYF. In DNA, the CDR3 is TGTGCCAGCAGTTTGAGGGCCCCCATGCGGGGGGCAACTCAAGAGACCCAGTACTTC. This sequence joins TRBV27 and TRBJ2-5, with 8 bases identical to TRBD2. There are 19 residues in the CDR3. Germline CDR1 MNHEY, CDR2 SMNVEV (reference sequence). The junction had 17 bases not matched to a gene; V was cut back by 3 bases and J by 2 bases.

This rearrangement joins TRBV7-2 to TRBJ2-1; D is ambiguous. The V and J ends lost 1 base and 5 bases respectively, with 6 bases between them. CDR1 and CDR2 (germline): SGHTA, FQGNSA. This CDR3 has 13 residues. The CDR3 DNA follows: TGTGCCAGCAGCTTAGTTGCTAACAATGAGCAGTTCTTC. Residues: CASSLVANNEQFF.

The rearrangement joins TRBV29-1 to TRBJ2-3, with 10 nucleotides matching TRBD1. CDR1 is SQVTM and CDR2 is ANQGSEA in the germline V gene. Unmatched junction bases numbered 4, after V lost 7 bases and J lost 6 bases. This CDR3 is 12 amino acids long. CDR3 loop: CSERTGGDTQYF. CDR3 DNA: TGCAGCGAGCGGACAGGGGGGGATACGCAGTATTTT.

The chain links TRBV9 to TRBJ2-7; D remains unclear. Trimming removed 4 bases from V and 3 bases from J, with 14 bases in between. The CDR3 totals 14 residues. Germline lookup yields CDR1 SGDLS and CDR2 YYNGEE. The CDR3 DNA follows: TGTGCCAGCAGCTCACCATCGGCGGTCTACGAGCAGTACTTC. Its translation: CASSSPSAVYEQYF.

The chain carries TRBV10-2 and TRBJ1-1, with TRBD1 matching over 9 bases. Per germline, CDR1 WSHSY and CDR2 SAAADI. Germline trimming cut 3 bases from V and 2 bases from J; bases unmatched to any gene: 4. The CDR3 is 15 amino acids. The CDR3 DNA reads TGCGCCAGCAGTGACCCGACAGGGGGAAACACTGAAGCTTTCTTT. Its translation: CASSDPTGGNTEAFF.

This clone was recorded once. The J gene is TRBJ1-5, the V gene TRBV28; D is undetermined. The germline CDR1 and CDR2 sequences are MDHEN and SYDVKM. The V and J ends lost 5 bases and 4 bases respectively, with 3 bases between them. CDR3 length: 11 residues. CDR3 in DNA: TGTGCCAGCAGTCCGAATCAGCCCCAGCATTTT. This codes for CASSPNQPQHF.

The V call is TRBV9, the J call TRBJ2-5; 11 bases match TRBD2. The closer fit of TRBJ2-7 to the DNA end suggests the J call may be wrong. The CDR3 is 14 amino acids. Germline CDR1 is SGDLS and CDR2 is YYNGEE. This CDR3 is CASSALAGAPEQYF. In DNA form, the CDR3 reads TGTGCCAGCAGCGCACTAGCGGGAGCCCCCGAGCAGTACTTC.

This clone was seen more than once but under ten times. The chain combines TRBV28 with TRBJ1-6; 7 nucleotides line up with TRBD1. CDR3 length: 14 amino acids. V lost 7 bases to trimming and J lost 9 bases; unmatched junction nucleotides: 9. Germline CDR1 and CDR2: MDHEN and SYDVKM. CDR3 residues: CASTKGARGSPLHF. The CDR3 DNA reads as TGTGCCAGCACCAAGGGGGCGAGGGGTTCACCCCTCCACTTT.

The J gene is TRBJ2-5, the V gene TRBV5-1; 8 bases align to TRBD2. The CDR3 totals 15 residues. Trimming at V came to 0 bases and at J to 3 bases, leaving 4 bases not matched to a gene. Germline CDR1 is SGHRS and CDR2 is YFSETQ. Here the CDR3 reads CASSLGTSTEETQYF. CDR3 sequence (DNA): TGCGCCAGCAGCTTGGGGACTAGCACGGAAGAGACCCAGTACTTC. The entire variable domain, with the rest obtained from reference TRBV5-1 and TRBJ2-5, is as follows: KAGVTQTPRYLIKTRGQQVTLSCSPISGHRSVSWYQQTPGQGLQFLFEYFSETQRNKGNFPGRFSGRQFSNSRSEMNVSTLELGDSALYLCASSLGTSTEETQYFGPGTRLLVL.

This clone was observed a single time. The V call is TRBV7-2, the J call TRBJ2-2; TRBD2 matches 9 bases. This CDR3 contains 16 residues. Looked up from germline, CDR1 is SGHTA and CDR2 is FQGNSA. The V and J ends lost 5 bases and 7 bases, in that order; junction bases with no gene match: 11. The CDR3 loop reads CASSPLRGRAHGELFF. The CDR3 DNA reads as TGTGCCAGCAGCCCCCTTCGCGGGAGGGCCCACGGGGAGCTGTTTTTT.